This T cell receptor (beta chain) was sequenced during a study of post-analysis software for immune sequencing data. The study's findings and limits: Elevated frequency relative to controls characterized roughly five TRBV segments in patients, TRBV5-6, TRBV5-1 and TRBV20-1 among them. Normalized Chao1 diversity was significantly lower in multiple sclerosis patients than in controls.

Trimming cost V 1 base and J 6 bases; bases outside gene matches: 2. Looked up from germline, CDR1 is MGHDK and CDR2 is SYGVNS. This CDR3 region has 14 residues. Libraries were made from TCR beta cDNA, and they carried unique molecular identifiers. TCRdb re-called the PCR reads with MiXCR, one entry per CDR3 protein. The sample lists more than 500,000 distinct CDR3 sequences, roughly 34% seen once, with approximately 5.4% in the top ten. This clonotype was detected only a few times. Its antigen remains unknown. The chain has TRBV25-1 and TRBJ2-1, with TRBD2 identical over 8 bases. The sequencing input was blood. The clonotype originates from a girl aged 2 to 17 with multiple sclerosis. CDR3 residues: CASSEWGTSNEQFF. As DNA, the CDR3 is TGTGCCAGCAGTGAATGGGGGACTAGCAATGAGCAGTTCTTC.